The clone carrying this T cell receptor beta chain showed up just once. Its antigen is not known. V was pared by 3 bases and J by 5 bases, with 13 bases between. The CDR3 is 14 residues long. The germline CDR1 and CDR2 sequences are LGHNA and YSLEER. Clones were sequenced by immunoSEQ multiplex PCR, and TCRdb holds only the in-frame ones, with some missing. The sample consists of approximately 340,000 clones, roughly 94% of them appearing once. The data stem from a study of Ad26.COV2.S vaccination and SARS-CoV-2 variants. Overall study results and limits: Ad26.COV2.S recipients had broader spike-specific TCRs (P = 0.0014). Comparable non-spike TCR breadth was observed in vaccine and placebo recipients. Marked by substantial breadth, spike-specific CD8+ and CD4+ T cell responses were reportedly seen after vaccination.

The chain employs TRBV4-3 and TRBJ1-2; perhaps TRBD1 as D (5 bases). The specimen comprised peripheral blood, sampled after recovery from COVID-19. The receptor's source is a human donor who had recovered from COVID-19. The CDR3 coding sequence is TGCGCCAGCAGCCAGGCCGGGACCGCGTATGGCTACACCTTC. Protein product: CASSQAGTAYGYTF.